Listed below are T cell receptor beta chains from one sample, sequenced in a study of cytomegalovirus exposure and HLA in healthy donors. Measured with immunoSEQ multiplex PCR; TCRdb has only the in-frame clones, and not every one. The profile shows approximately 110,000 clones, nearly 75% of them singletons. The sequenced sample consisted of PBMCs. Every receptor here comes from a man aged 30 to 39 in good health and CMV-seropositive. CDR3s leave out the opening cysteine and the closing phenylalanine or tryptophan. D genes are given only for firm matches. Clone size is not always given. Where it is, it says once, few, many or a class for expanded clones.

d_gene	j_gene	v_gene	abundance	CDR3aa
TRBD1	TRBJ2-5	TRBV5-4	-	ASSFPTGDETQY
-	TRBJ2-5	TRBV7-9	once	ASSFGQWETQY
-	TRBJ1-6	TRBV5-5	once	ASGGGNSPLH
-	TRBJ1-1	TRBV4-1	-	ATREGPETEAF
TRBD1	TRBJ1-6	TRBV6-8	-	ASSHLGSDRGVKGNSPLH
-	TRBJ1-2	TRBV19	few	ASSPRGAYGYT
TRBD2	TRBJ2-1	TRBV27	-	ASSFSLRGVAYNEQF
TRBD1	TRBJ1-6	TRBV15	-	ATSRTGTGYSPLH
TRBD2	TRBJ2-7	TRBV28	-	ASSSPGGYYEQY
TRBD2	TRBJ2-5	TRBV19	-	ASSIVLAGGQETQY
TRBD1	TRBJ2-3	TRBV14	-	ASSQDDRGYGDTQY
-	TRBJ2-5	TRBV5-4	-	ASSRARGFQETQY
-	TRBJ1-1	TRBV4-1	-	ASSSGTPGRARAF